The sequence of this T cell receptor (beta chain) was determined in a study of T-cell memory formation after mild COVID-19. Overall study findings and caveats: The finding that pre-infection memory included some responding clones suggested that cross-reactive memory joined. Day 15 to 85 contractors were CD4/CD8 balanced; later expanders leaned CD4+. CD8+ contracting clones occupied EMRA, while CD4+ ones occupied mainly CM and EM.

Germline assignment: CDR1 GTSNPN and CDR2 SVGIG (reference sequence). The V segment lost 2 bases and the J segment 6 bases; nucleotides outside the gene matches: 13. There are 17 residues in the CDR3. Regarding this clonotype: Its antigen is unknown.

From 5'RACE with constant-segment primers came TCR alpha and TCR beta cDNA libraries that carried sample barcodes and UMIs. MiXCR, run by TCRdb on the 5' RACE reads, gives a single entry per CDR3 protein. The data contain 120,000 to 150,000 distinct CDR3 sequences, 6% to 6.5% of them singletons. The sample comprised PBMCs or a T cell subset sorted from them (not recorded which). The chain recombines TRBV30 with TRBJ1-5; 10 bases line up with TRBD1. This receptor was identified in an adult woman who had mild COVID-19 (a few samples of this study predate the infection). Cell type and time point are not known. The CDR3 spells CAWSPRQGATMGQPQHF. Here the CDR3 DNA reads TGTGCCTGGAGTCCTAGACAGGGGGCTACAATGGGTCAGCCCCAGCATTTT.